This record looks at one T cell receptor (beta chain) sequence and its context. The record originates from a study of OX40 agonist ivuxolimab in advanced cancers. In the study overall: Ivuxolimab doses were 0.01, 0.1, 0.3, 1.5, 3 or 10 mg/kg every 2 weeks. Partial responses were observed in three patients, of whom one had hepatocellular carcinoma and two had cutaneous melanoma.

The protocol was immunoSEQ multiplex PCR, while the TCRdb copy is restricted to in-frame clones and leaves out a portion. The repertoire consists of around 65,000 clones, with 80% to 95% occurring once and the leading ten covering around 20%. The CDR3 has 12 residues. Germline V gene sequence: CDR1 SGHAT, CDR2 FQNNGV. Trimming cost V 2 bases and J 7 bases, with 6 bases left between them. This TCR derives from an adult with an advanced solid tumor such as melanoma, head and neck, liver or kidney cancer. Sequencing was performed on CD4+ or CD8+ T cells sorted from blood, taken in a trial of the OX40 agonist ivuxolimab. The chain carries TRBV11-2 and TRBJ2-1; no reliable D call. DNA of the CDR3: TGTGCCAGCAGCTTATTCTCTAATGAGCAGTTCTTC. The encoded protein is CASSLFSNEQFF.